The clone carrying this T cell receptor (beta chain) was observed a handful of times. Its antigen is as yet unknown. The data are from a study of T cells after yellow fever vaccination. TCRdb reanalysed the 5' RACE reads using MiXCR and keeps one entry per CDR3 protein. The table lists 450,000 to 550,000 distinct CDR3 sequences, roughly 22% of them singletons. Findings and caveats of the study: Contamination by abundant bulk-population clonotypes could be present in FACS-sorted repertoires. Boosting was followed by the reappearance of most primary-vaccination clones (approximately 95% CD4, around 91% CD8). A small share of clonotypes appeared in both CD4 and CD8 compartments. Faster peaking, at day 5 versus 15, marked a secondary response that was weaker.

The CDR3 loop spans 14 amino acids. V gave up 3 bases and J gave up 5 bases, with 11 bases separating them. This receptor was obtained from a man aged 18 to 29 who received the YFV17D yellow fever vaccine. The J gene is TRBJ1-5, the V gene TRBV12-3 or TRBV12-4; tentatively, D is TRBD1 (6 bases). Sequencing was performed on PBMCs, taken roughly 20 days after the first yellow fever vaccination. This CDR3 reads CASSFSRGDQPQHF. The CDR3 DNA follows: TGTGCCAGCAGTTTCTCCAGGGGAGATCAGCCCCAGCATTTT.